This is a list of T cell receptor beta chains from one sample in a study of blood T cell repertoires in COVID-19. The method was immunoSEQ multiplex PCR; TCRdb's version includes in-frame clones alone and lacks a portion of them. The sample has approximately 250,000 clones, 75% to 95% seen once. The sample taken for sequencing was PBMCs or T cells enriched from blood (not recorded which). Receptors were obtained from a man aged 40-49 years who had been exposed to COVID-19. CDR3s include the opening cysteine and the closing phenylalanine or tryptophan. A D gene is named only where the DNA matches it firmly. Clone size is stated in some rows and not others, as once, few, many or a class when expanded.

-	-	TRBJ1-5	TRBV16	TGTGCCAGCAGCCAATTAAGTTCGGGGGGTCGAAGCAATCAGCCCCAGCATTTT	CASSQLSSGGRSNQPQHF
-	-	TRBJ1-2	TRBV18	TGTGCCAGCTCACCTAGCGGAAGAGGTCAGCTCAACTATGGCTACACCTTC	CASSPSGRGQLNYGYTF
-	-	TRBJ1-2	TRBV7-9	TGTGCCAGCACCCTCGGGGGAGCTAATGGCTACACCTTC	CASTLGGANGYTF
-	-	TRBJ2-2	TRBV3-1/TRBV3-2	TGTGCCAGCAGCCAAGTCGCCGGGGAGCTGTTTTTT	CASSQVAGELFF
-	-	TRBJ1-5	TRBV18	TGTGCCAGCTCACAGGCAGGGGATAGCAATCAGCCCCAGCATTTT	CASSQAGDSNQPQHF
TRBD1	once	TRBJ1-2	TRBV12-3/TRBV12-4	TGTGCCAGCAGCCCGGGACAGATCTATGGCTACACCTTC	CASSPGQIYGYTF
-	-	TRBJ2-1	TRBV3-1/TRBV3-2	TGTGCCAGCAGCCAAGATTTGCGAAACAATGAGCAGTTCTTC	CASSQDLRNNEQFF
-	-	TRBJ1-1	TRBV2	TGTGCCAGCAGTGAGGACTTTAACACTGAAGCTTTCTTT	CASSEDFNTEAFF
TRBD2	-	TRBJ2-1	TRBV11-2	TGTGCCAGCAGCTTTGGGGGGACTAGCGAGCATGAGCAGTTCTTC	CASSFGGTSEHEQFF
TRBD2	-	TRBJ2-7	TRBV7-2	TGTGCCAGCAGCCCCACGCGGGAGTCCCGCGAGCAGTACTTC	CASSPTRESREQYF
TRBD2	-	TRBJ2-1	TRBV7-2	TGTGCCAGCAGGTCTCTAGCGGTCTACAATGAGCAGTTCTTC	CASRSLAVYNEQFF
-	-	TRBJ1-2	TRBV13	TGTGCCAGCAGCCCCGGGACTCCCGGCACGTACAGTAGCTATGGCTACACCTTC	CASSPGTPGTYSSYGYTF
-	-	TRBJ2-2	TRBV30	TGTGCCTGGAGTGAGGACCGAGCGGACACCGGGGAGCTGTTTTTT	CAWSEDRADTGELFF
-	-	TRBJ2-7	TRBV12-3/TRBV12-4	TGTGCCAGCAGTTTGGGCCGGCGGGACGAGCAGTACTTC	CASSLGRRDEQYF
TRBD1	-	TRBJ1-4	TRBV11-1	TGTGCCAGCAGCCGTACAGGGGGAGCAACTAATGAAAAACTGTTTTTT	CASSRTGGATNEKLFF
TRBD2	few	TRBJ2-2	TRBV4-3	TGCGCCAGCAGCCATCGGACTAGCGGGAGGGTATACACCGGGGAGCTGTTTTTT	CASSHRTSGRVYTGELFF
TRBD1	-	TRBJ1-4	TRBV3-1/TRBV3-2	TGTGCCAGCAGCCAAGTTCACGGGACAGGGGTTGAAAAACTGTTTTTT	CASSQVHGTGVEKLFF
TRBD1	-	TRBJ2-2	TRBV18	TGTGCCAGCTCACCACTGCAGGGGGCAGAGGCCGGGGAGCTGTTTTTT	CASSPLQGAEAGELFF
TRBD1	once	TRBJ2-1	TRBV5-6	TGTGCCAGCAGCTTAACCGGGACAGGGTTCAATGAGCAGTTCTTC	CASSLTGTGFNEQFF
TRBD1	-	TRBJ1-1	TRBV28	TGTGCCAGCAGTTCCCGTCGGACAGGGGGCTTAGCAGCTTTCTTT	CASSSRRTGGLAAFF
TRBD1	-	TRBJ2-3	TRBV5-4	TGTGCCAGCAGCGAAGGACAGGGCGGAGGCACAGATACGCAGTATTTT	CASSEGQGGGTDTQYF
-	-	TRBJ1-1	TRBV9	TGTGCCAGCAGCGTAGTCCCAGGAGGGATGAACACTGAAGCTTTCTTT	CASSVVPGGMNTEAFF
-	-	TRBJ2-7	TRBV9	TGTGCCAGCAGCGTATCTCAAAGGGAGGAGCAGTACTTC	CASSVSQREEQYF
-	-	TRBJ1-2	TRBV2	TGTGCCAGCAGTGACAGGGGCATCTATGGCTACACCTTC	CASSDRGIYGYTF
-	-	TRBJ1-2	TRBV28	TGTGCCAGCACGTCGCCTCAGGGGTTAGCTAACTATGGCTACACCTTC	CASTSPQGLANYGYTF
TRBD1	-	TRBJ1-4	TRBV28	TGTGCCAGTCAGTCTGGGGACAGGGTGGAAAAACTGTTTTTT	CASQSGDRVEKLFF
-	-	TRBJ1-4	TRBV12-3/TRBV12-4	TGTGCCAGTAACGGGGGGCGGAATGAAAAACTGTTTTTT	CASNGGRNEKLFF
-	-	TRBJ2-1	TRBV4-2	TGTGCCAGCAGCCAACGACTAGGCAATGAGCAGTTCTTC	CASSQRLGNEQFF
-	-	TRBJ2-7	TRBV3-1/TRBV3-2	TGTGCCAGCAGCCAAGGACAGAGCTACGAGCAGTACTTC	CASSQGQSYEQYF
-	-	TRBJ2-5	TRBV10-3	TGTGCCACGCAAATCGGGGAGACCCAGTACTTC	CATQIGETQYF
-	once	TRBJ2-1	TRBV7-2	TGTGCCAGCGCCTACAGGGCCAATGAGCAGTTCTTC	CASAYRANEQFF
-	-	TRBJ2-6	TRBV15	TGTGCCACCGCTCAGAACTCTGGGGCCAACGTCCTGACTTTC	CATAQNSGANVLTF
TRBD2	-	TRBJ2-7	TRBV6-4	TGTGCCAGCAGTGACTCTTTAGCGGGAGGTGTTTCCTACGAGCAGTACTTC	CASSDSLAGGVSYEQYF
-	-	TRBJ1-4	TRBV5-4	TGTGCCAGCAGCCCGGGGGGAGGACAAGATAATGAAAAACTGTTTTTT	CASSPGGGQDNEKLFF
TRBD1	-	TRBJ1-1	TRBV18	TGTGCCAGCTCTCCCCGACAGGGGACAAGGAACACTGAAGCTTTCTTT	CASSPRQGTRNTEAFF
-	few	TRBJ2-2	TRBV30	TGTGCCTGGAATTGGGGCGGCGGGGAGCTGTTTTTT	CAWNWGGGELFF
TRBD2	-	TRBJ2-5	TRBV7-9	TGTGCCAGCAGCCCGGGGACTAGCGGAGAAGAGACCCAGTACTTC	CASSPGTSGEETQYF
-	once	TRBJ2-7	TRBV12-3/TRBV12-4	TGTGCCAGCAGTTTGGTTAGTCATGAGCAGTACTTC	CASSLVSHEQYF
-	-	TRBJ2-1	TRBV27	TGTGCCAGTGGCGGGGAGCTCCGTCTTAATGAGCAGTTCTTC	CASGGELRLNEQFF
-	-	TRBJ1-3	TRBV28	TGTGCCAGCAGTGCTTGGGCAGGCAGCTCTGGAAACACCATATATTTT	CASSAWAGSSGNTIYF
-	-	TRBJ1-5	TRBV19	TGTGCCAGTGCCCGCCTCGGACTCTCCGATCAGCCCCAGCATTTT	CASARLGLSDQPQHF
TRBD1	once	TRBJ2-1	TRBV7-6	TGTGCCAGCAGCTTGGTACTTGACAGGGCGGACGAGCAGTTCTTC	CASSLVLDRADEQFF
-	once	TRBJ1-1	TRBV4-1	TGCGCCAGCAGCCAAGTGACTCTTCAGAATGAAGCTTTCTTT	CASSQVTLQNEAFF
-	-	TRBJ1-5	TRBV3-1/TRBV3-2	TGTGCCAGCAGCCACCGGCCCGAGCGACAGCCCCAGCATTTT	CASSHRPERQPQHF
-	-	TRBJ2-7	TRBV5-1	TGCGCCAGCAGCTTGATACAGGGAAAGGGATCCTACGAGCAGTACTTC	CASSLIQGKGSYEQYF
TRBD1	-	TRBJ1-1	TRBV24-1	TGTGCCACCAGCCCCGTCGGGACAGTAGATCTTTTCTTT	CATSPVGTVDLFF
TRBD1	-	TRBJ2-3	TRBV29-1	TGCAGCGCGGATCCGGACAGGGGAGGCACAGATACGCAGTATTTT	CSADPDRGGTDTQYF
-	-	TRBJ2-1	TRBV2	TGTGCCAGCAGTGCGTCCAGGGCAGAGCAGTTCTTC	CASSASRAEQFF
-	-	TRBJ2-3	TRBV6-2/TRBV6-3	TGTGCCAGCAGTTACTCGTTCCAGGGGGGCGATACGCAGTATTTT	CASSYSFQGGDTQYF